Each of the 32 T cell receptor beta chains below was sequenced from the same sample in a study of T-cell memory formation after mild COVID-19 (dated by TCRdb to the early 2020s). Libraries were made using 5' RACE. The sample was run on an Illumina NovaSeq 6000. The raw public data were reprocessed by TCRdb itself: fastp quality trimming at Q25, MiXCR clonotype calling, in-frame beta chains only. Entries are consolidated by CDR3 protein sequence, retaining the most common genes and DNA. This sample has tens of thousands of distinct CDR3 sequences in its table, and more than 10% of those were observed once. Of the sample, around 25% is held by the ten largest clones. Sequencing was done on a sample of PBMCs or a T cell subset sorted from them (not recorded which). The source of these receptors is a man in his late teens or twenties who had mild COVID-19 (a few samples of this study predate the infection). The sample titles of this study are shuffled in the database, so cell type and time point are left out; the donor was told from shared clones.

The J gene is TRBJ1-5, the V gene TRBV10-3; D might be TRBD1 (5 bases). The CDR3 runs to 15 residues. Trimming removed 0 bases from V and 5 bases from J, with 11 bases in between. The germline CDR1 and CDR2 sequences are ENHRY and SYGVKD. Written as DNA, the CDR3 is TGTGCCATCAGTGAGTCAGGGGCCTCGGATCAGCCCCAGCATTTT. As protein: CAISESGASDQPQHF.

The chain recombines TRBV12-3 or TRBV12-4 with TRBJ1-1; 7 nucleotides agree with TRBD1. J lost 5 bases, V lost 2 bases, and 2 bases had no gene match. This CDR3 is built from 13 residues. CDR3 nucleotide sequence: TGTGCCAGCAGTTTACCAGGGGGGACTGAAGCTTTCTTT. Translation gives CASSLPGGTEAFF.

The table lists this clonotype with a few counts. The CDR3 region has the DNA TGTGCCAGCAGTTCGTGGGAAGGGGCGAACTTATACTCTGGGGCCAACGTCCTGACTTTC. Its protein product is CASSSWEGANLYSGANVLTF. The J gene is TRBJ2-6, the V gene TRBV12-3 or TRBV12-4; weak D call: TRBD1 (5 bases). V was trimmed by 4 bases and J by 0 bases, leaving 22 bases between them. The CDR3 totals 20 residues.

J is TRBJ1-6 and V is TRBV27, with TRBD1 as a possible D gene (5 bases). This CDR3 comprises 14 residues. CDR1 is MNHEY and CDR2 is SMNVEV in the germline V gene (reference sequence). The V end lost 5 bases, the J end lost 9 bases, and 14 bases lay between the germline ends. The CDR3 region is CASSAHGGRSPLHF. The DNA of the CDR3 is TGTGCCAGCAGTGCTCACGGGGGTCGTTCACCCCTCCACTTT.

This clonotype was detected only a few times. J is TRBJ2-1 and V is TRBV12-3 or TRBV12-4; D is perhaps TRBD2 (6 bases). V lost 3 bases and J lost 7, with 10 bases in between. The CDR3 is 13 residues long. The CDR3 spells CASSLEGPNEQFF. The CDR3 nucleotides read TGTGCCAGCAGTTTGGAGGGACCGAATGAGCAGTTCTTC.

The chain uses TRBV19 and TRBJ1-5; D call uncertain. V was trimmed by 3 bases and J by 15 bases, leaving 15 bases between them. Germline-derived CDR1 and CDR2 are LNHDA and SQIVND (reference sequence). The CDR3 is 12 residues long. As DNA, the CDR3 is TGTGCCAGTAGTATCCCCCCCGGCCCGGGGCATTTT. The encoded protein is CASSIPPGPGHF.

This clonotype was seen a few times. The V gene is TRBV11-2, the J gene TRBJ2-2, with 9 positions matching TRBD1. V was clipped by 5 bases and J by 3 bases; unmatched bases: 4. This CDR3 comprises 15 residues. Germline CDR1 reads SGHAT; CDR2 reads FQNNGV. DNA of the CDR3: TGTGCCAGCAGCGTAGGGACAGGGCACACCGGGGAGCTGTTTTTT. Protein product: CASSVGTGHTGELFF. Variable domain in full (rest from reference TRBV11-2 and TRBJ2-2): EAGVAQSPRYKIIEKRQSVAFWCNPISGHATLYWYQQILGQGPKLLIQFQNNGVVDDSQLPKDRFSAERLKGVDSTLKIQPAKLEDSAVYLCASSVGTGHTGELFFGEGSRLTVL.

The V and J genes are TRBV5-5 and TRBJ2-3; D possibly uses TRBD1 or TRBD2 (5 bases each). Looked up from germline, CDR1 is SGHKS and CDR2 is YYEKEE (reference sequence). The V end lost 7 bases, the J end lost 6 bases, and 9 bases lay between the germline ends. The CDR3 loop spans 11 amino acids. CDR3 sequence: CASDGADTQYF. CDR3 DNA sequence: TGTGCCAGCGACGGGGCGGATACGCAGTATTTT.

This clonotype was seen a handful of times. This rearrangement joins TRBV18 to TRBJ2-3, with D possibly TRBD2 on 5 matching bases. V lost 0 bases to trimming and J lost 6 bases, with 19 bases between them. The CDR3 consists of 17 residues. Germline loops: CDR1 KGHSH, CDR2 LQKENI. For the CDR3, the DNA is TGTGCCAGCTCACCACCGGTGCGGGCGCCTGGTTCGGATACGCAGTATTTT. This codes for CASSPPVRAPGSDTQYF. Full variable domain (outside the CDR3, taken from reference TRBV18 and TRBJ2-3): NAGVMQNPRHLVRRRGQEARLRCSPMKGHSHVYWYRQLPEEGLKFMVYLQKENIIDESGMPKERFSAEFPKEGPSILRIQQVVRGDSAAYFCASSPPVRAPGSDTQYFGPGTRLTVL.

V gene TRBV6-1 combines with J gene TRBJ2-2; tentatively, D is TRBD1 (5 bases). The CDR3 is 14 residues long. V was pared by 6 bases and J by 0 bases, with 8 bases between. Germline assignment: CDR1 MNHNS and CDR2 SASEGT. The CDR3 loop reads CASRLDTNTGELFF. CDR3 sequence (DNA): TGTGCCAGCAGGTTGGACACGAACACCGGGGAGCTGTTTTTT.

This chain connects TRBV24-1 to TRBJ2-1; 9 bases map to TRBD1. Germline CDR1 is KGHDR and CDR2 is SFDVKD. Trimming cost V 4 bases and J 5 bases; bases outside gene matches: 5. This CDR3 has 15 amino acids. The CDR3 nucleotides read TGTGCCACCAGTGACCCGGGACAGGGAAACAATGAGCAGTTCTTC. Translating it yields CATSDPGQGNNEQFF.

This clonotype was found many times. The chain carries TRBV7-3 and TRBJ2-7, with D unresolved. Trimming shortened V by 5 bases and J by 0 bases, and 8 bases separated the two germline ends. This CDR3 is built from 13 residues. Germline CDR1 SGHTA, CDR2 FQGTGA. The DNA for the CDR3 is TGTGCCAGCAGCCCTTATAACTCCTACGAGCAGTACTTC. Its translation is CASSPYNSYEQYF.

The V and J genes are TRBV10-3 and TRBJ1-1, with D possibly TRBD1 on 6 matching bases. CDR1 ENHRY and CDR2 SYGVKD come from the germline V gene. The CDR3 length is 13 residues. The V gene lost 3 bases and the J gene lost 9 bases, with 14 bases spanning the gap. CDR3 DNA sequence: TGTGCCATCAGTGACGGGCCGGACAGAAAAGCTTTCTTT. This encodes CAISDGPDRKAFF.

This clonotype occurred many times. The CDR3: CATSRDQGTDTQYF. In DNA, the CDR3 is TGTGCCACCAGCAGAGATCAGGGGACAGATACGCAGTATTTT. V and J are TRBV15 and TRBJ2-3; D is perhaps TRBD1 (6 bases). Germline CDR1 is LNHNV and CDR2 is YYDKDF (reference sequence). The CDR3 has 14 residues. Deletions cut 0 bases from V and 3 bases from J, with 7 bases between.

In its sample, this clonotype was seen a few times. The CDR3: CASSLGRQFFSGNTIYF. CDR3 DNA sequence: TGCGCCAGCAGCTTGGGTCGGCAGTTCTTCTCTGGAAACACCATATATTTT. The chain combines TRBV5-1 with TRBJ1-3; the D is unclear. The CDR3 totals 17 residues. The germline V and J ends were trimmed by 0 bases and 0 bases, with 13 bases remaining between them. Germline V gene data show CDR1 as SGHRS and CDR2 as YFSETQ.

The rearrangement uses TRBV7-9 and TRBJ2-7, with a weak D call TRBD1 (7 bases). V shed 5 bases and J shed 5 bases, with 16 bases lying between them. The CDR3 sequence is 14 residues long. Germline CDR1 and CDR2: SEHNR and FQNEAQ (reference sequence). Here the CDR3 DNA reads TGTGCCAGCAGCCCCAGGGGGGAAAGCGACGAGCAGTACTTC. Its translation: CASSPRGESDEQYF.

This clonotype was seen many times. The rearrangement links TRBV7-2 to TRBJ2-3; 11 bases fit TRBD2. This CDR3 is built from 18 residues. The V gene end was trimmed by 3 bases and the J gene end by 6 bases; junction bases not matched to a gene: 14. Germline CDR1 is SGHTA and CDR2 is FQGNSA. The CDR3 region is CASSFATSGVPGEDTQYF. CDR3 coding DNA: TGTGCCAGCAGCTTTGCGACTAGCGGGGTCCCTGGTGAGGATACGCAGTATTTT.

A word on this clonotype: This sequence may be a read error, since a much larger clone differs from it by one base. The chain couples TRBV28 to TRBJ2-1, with a weak D call TRBD2 (5 bases). This CDR3 comprises 15 residues. The germline V gene has CDR1 MDHEN and CDR2 SYDVKM. This chain's CDR3 is CASTPADFGYDEQFF. CDR3 bases: TGTGCCAGCACCCCCGCGGACTTTGGCTACGATGAGCAGTTCTTC.

This clonotype was recorded many times. DNA of the CDR3: TGCGCCAGCAGCCAAGGTGGGGCGGCGGGGGACAATGAGCAGTTCTTC. Translated, it gives CASSQGGAAGDNEQFF. The chain uses TRBV4-3 and TRBJ2-1, with 7 bases matching TRBD2. V shed 1 base, J shed 5 bases, and the junction held 8 bases outside the gene matches. CDR1 and CDR2 (germline): LGHNA, YSLEER. The CDR3 runs 16 residues.

This clonotype was seen at least ten times. This sequence joins TRBV5-1 and TRBJ2-3; 14 bases align to TRBD2. This CDR3 region has 17 residues. Trimming took 1 base from V and 3 from J; bases not matched to a gene: 4. Per the germline V gene, CDR1 is SGHRS and CDR2 is YFSETQ. This chain's CDR3 is CASSLSTSGGATDTQYF. The CDR3 region has the DNA TGCGCCAGCAGCTTGTCGACTAGCGGGGGGGCTACAGATACGCAGTATTTT.

This clonotype came up a few times. The chain joins TRBV4-2 to TRBJ2-1; no clear D. CDR3 length equals 12 residues. Germline CDR1 and CDR2: LGHNA and YNFKEQ. Trimming left V 8 bases short and J 12 bases short, with 17 bases between. CDR3 DNA sequence: TGTGCCAGCCTTGCGAGAGGAGTGGGGCAGTTCTTC. Amino acid sequence: CASLARGVGQFF.

Only a few counts were recorded for this clonotype. The CDR3 nucleotides read TGTGCCAGCAGCATCCGGGCACAAGAGACCCAGTACTTC. Amino acids: CASSIRAQETQYF. The V and J genes are TRBV7-9 and TRBJ2-5; D is unresolved. Per germline, CDR1 SEHNR and CDR2 FQNEAQ (reference sequence). The CDR3 is 13 amino acids. V was cut by 5 bases and J by 2 bases, with 9 bases left in between. The entire variable domain, with the rest obtained from reference TRBV7-9 and TRBJ2-5, is as follows: DTGVSQNPRHKITKRGQNVTFRCDPISEHNRLYWYRQTLGQGPEFLTYFQNEAQLEKSRLLSDRFSAERPKGSFSTLEIQRTEQGDSAMYLCASSIRAQETQYFGPGTRLLVL.

There are many counts of this clonotype. V gene TRBV7-7 combines with J gene TRBJ2-3; no clear D gene. Germline V gene data show CDR1 as SSHAT and CDR2 as FNYEAQ (reference sequence). This CDR3 is built from 11 residues. Trimming cost V 7 bases and J 4 bases, with 6 bases left between them. The CDR3: CASTEADTQYF. The CDR3 nucleotides read TGTGCCAGCACCGAAGCAGATACGCAGTATTTT.

This clonotype was counted many times. The chain is built from TRBV7-9 and TRBJ2-4; no reliable D call. Trimming cost V 3 bases and J 7 bases, with 7 bases left between them. From germline, CDR1 is SEHNR and CDR2 FQNEAQ (reference sequence). There are 12 residues in the CDR3. The CDR3 sequence: CASSLTMNIQYF. As DNA, the CDR3 is TGTGCCAGCAGCTTGACCATGAACATTCAGTACTTC.

The rearrangement uses TRBV5-1 and TRBJ1-3, with D perhaps matching TRBD1 (5 bases). Germline V gene lookup returns CDR1 SGHRS and CDR2 YFSETQ. Trimming shortened V by 5 bases and J by 2 bases, and 14 bases separated the two germline ends. The CDR3 covers 15 residues. This chain's CDR3 is CASRRDFLAGNTIYF. DNA for the CDR3: TGCGCCAGCAGGCGGGACTTTCTTGCTGGAAACACCATATATTTT. Full variable domain (missing parts from reference TRBV5-1 and TRBJ1-3): KAGVTQTPRYLIKTRGQQVTLSCSPISGHRSVSWYQQTPGQGLQFLFEYFSETQRNKGNFPGRFSGRQFSNSRSEMNVSTLELGDSALYLCASRRDFLAGNTIYFGEGSWLTVV.

The rearrangement joins TRBV6-1 to TRBJ2-2, with D perhaps TRBD1 or TRBD2 (5 bases each). Germline CDR1 reads MNHNS; CDR2 reads SASEGT. The CDR3 consists of 16 residues. With 2 bases removed from V and 5 bases from J, the gap between germline ends came to 15 bases. CDR3 sequence (DNA): TGTGCCAGCAGTGAACGGGGCGGCTTTTCGACCGGGGAGCTGTTTTTT. Encoded protein: CASSERGGFSTGELFF.

This clonotype was found a few times. The rearrangement uses TRBV5-8 and TRBJ1-5; 12 nucleotides match TRBD1. The germline gives CDR1 SGHTS, CDR2 YDEGEE. Germline trimming cut 6 bases from V and 8 bases from J; bases unmatched to any gene: 9. This CDR3 has 15 amino acids. The CDR3 spells CASNRDRGRSKPQHF. The CDR3 DNA reads as TGTGCCAGCAATCGGGACAGGGGGCGTTCGAAGCCCCAGCATTTT.

The gene calls are TRBV20-1 and TRBJ2-3, with a possible D match to TRBD1 (6 bases). From germline, CDR1 is DFQATT and CDR2 SNEGSKA (reference sequence). V was pared by 3 bases and J by 2 bases, with 12 bases between. The CDR3 extends over 14 amino acids. The CDR3 DNA is TGCAGTGCTAGCCCGGGACACTTCACAGATACGCAGTATTTT. Protein product: CSASPGHFTDTQYF.

This clonotype was counted between two and nine times. This chain uses TRBV20-1 with TRBJ1-1, with D unresolved. Trimming stripped 0 bases from V and 6 bases from J, with 2 bases between. The CDR3 has 10 residues. The V gene's germline CDR1 is DFQATT and CDR2 SNEGSKA (reference sequence). For the CDR3, the DNA is TGCAGTGCTAGAGAACCTGAAGCTTTCTTT. This encodes CSAREPEAFF.

The chain employs TRBV5-5 and TRBJ1-4; TRBD1 aligns across 10 bases. V gave up 1 base and J gave up 9 bases; unmatched junction bases: 6. CDR3 size: 15 residues. The V gene's germline CDR1 is SGHKS and CDR2 YYEKEE (reference sequence). CDR3 nucleotide sequence: TGTGCCAGCAGCTTGACAGGACAGGGGGTCCAAAAACTGTTTTTT. Protein: CASSLTGQGVQKLFF.

This clonotype has a handful of counts. The rearrangement joins TRBV5-1 to TRBJ1-2, with D possibly matching TRBD1 (5 bases). This CDR3 spans 13 amino acids. With 4 bases removed from V and 7 bases from J, the gap between germline ends came to 14 bases. Germline V lookup: CDR1 SGHRS, CDR2 YFSETQ. The CDR3 spells CASSDQGGVGYTF. The CDR3 DNA is TGCGCCAGCAGCGATCAGGGAGGGGTTGGCTACACCTTC.

This clonotype was seen only a few times. This chain connects TRBV5-1 to TRBJ2-2; perhaps TRBD1 as D (6 bases). The length of the CDR3 is 15 residues. Germline V gene lookup returns CDR1 SGHRS and CDR2 YFSETQ. V lost 3 bases to trimming and J lost 4 bases, with 13 bases between them. The CDR3 region is CASSSRGLGTGELFF. The CDR3 DNA sequence: TGCGCCAGCAGCTCCAGGGGTCTGGGCACCGGGGAGCTGTTTTTT.